These 6 T cell receptor beta chains originate from one sample sequenced in a study of spatial heterogeneity in lung cancer. A single record per CDR3 protein comes from TCRdb applying MiXCR to the 5' RACE reads. The sample includes some 37,000 distinct CDR3 sequences, 7.5% to 8% seen only once; the top ten take under 30%. Time point meaning: sample taken at primary tumor resection. Whole RNA came from tumor, nontumor lung or frozen PBMC and was sequenced without being sorted. The source was PBMCs, collected at surgery. Receptors were obtained from a male donor with early-stage non-small cell lung cancer.

This clonotype was observed at least ten times. This chain connects TRBV28 to TRBJ1-1, with unresolved D. This CDR3 has 12 residues. V was cut by 3 bases and J by 0 bases, with 2 bases left in between. Germline V gives CDR1 MDHEN, CDR2 SYDVKM. In nucleotides, the CDR3 is TGTGCCAGCAGTTTGATGAACACTGAAGCTTTCTTT. Residues: CASSLMNTEAFF.

This clonotype showed up just a few times. This sequence joins TRBV18 and TRBJ2-2; D ambiguous. V shed 1 base and J shed 3 bases, with 12 bases lying between them. Germline CDR1 is KGHSH and CDR2 is LQKENI. The CDR3 covers 16 residues. The CDR3 reads CASSPLNLDDTGELFF. CDR3 sequence (DNA): TGTGCCAGCTCACCACTGAACCTGGACGACACCGGGGAGCTGTTTTTT.

This clonotype was counted at least ten times. The V gene is TRBV12-3 or TRBV12-4, the J gene TRBJ2-3; no clear D. V lost 4 bases and J 4 bases, leaving 12 bases between the germline ends. The CDR3 contains 14 residues. The CDR3 DNA reads TGTGCCAGCAGTTCGGGCCCCGAGTCAGATACGCAGTATTTT. Its protein product is CASSSGPESDTQYF.

This clonotype appeared a few times. V gene TRBV15 combines with J gene TRBJ2-4; D may be TRBD1 (6 bases). The ends were cut back, 3 bases at V and 5 bases at J, with 14 bases in the middle. The CDR3 runs to 15 residues. CDR1 LNHNV and CDR2 YYDKDF come from the germline V gene (reference sequence). The CDR3 loop is CATSSPGQRENIQYF. Here the CDR3 DNA reads TGTGCCACCAGCAGTCCGGGACAAAGGGAAAACATTCAGTACTTC.

This clonotype was counted at least ten times. This chain uses TRBV2 with TRBJ2-4, with D possibly matching TRBD1 (6 bases). With 7 bases removed from V and 0 bases from J, the gap between germline ends came to 19 bases. Germline loops: CDR1 SNHLY, CDR2 FYNNEI. The CDR3 contains 17 residues. CDR3 in amino acids: CASKLSVGTIAKNIQYF. The CDR3 coding sequence is TGTGCCAGCAAACTTTCTGTCGGGACAATAGCCAAAAACATTCAGTACTTC.

This clonotype was seen a few times. The CDR3 here is CASSPPIRGGRETQYF. The CDR3 DNA sequence: TGTGCCAGCAGCCCCCCAATCAGGGGAGGGCGGGAGACCCAGTACTTC. This chain connects TRBV7-9 to TRBJ2-5; D perhaps matches TRBD2 (7 bases). There are 16 residues in the CDR3. V lost 5 bases and J lost 5, with 21 bases in between. Germline V lookup: CDR1 SEHNR, CDR2 FQNEAQ (reference sequence).